The 23 T cell receptor beta chains below were found in one sample sequenced in a study of cytomegalovirus exposure and HLA in healthy donors. It was with 60 Vbeta and 13 Jbeta primers that the PCR ran. Method: immunoSEQ multiplex PCR; TCRdb's copy keeps in-frame clones and lacks some. The data include tens of thousands of clones; the top ten clones carry approximately 1.1%. Sequencing input: PBMCs. These receptors originate from a woman aged 25 to 39 in good health and CMV-seronegative.

The chain links TRBV5-1 to TRBJ2-1; 11 bases agree with TRBD2. The CDR3 sequence is 15 residues long. The V and J ends lost 4 bases and 5 bases, in that order; junction bases with no gene match: 5. Germline V CDR1 and CDR2: SGHRS, YFSETQ. This chain's CDR3 is CASSEGTSGDNEQFF. CDR3 in DNA: TGCGCCAGCAGCGAAGGGACTAGCGGTGACAATGAGCAGTTCTTC.

The chain links TRBV5-4 to TRBJ1-3; TRBD1 matches at 7 bases. Germline CDR1 reads SGHNT; CDR2 reads YYREEE (reference sequence). Trimming cost V 4 bases and J 4 bases; bases outside gene matches: 2. The CDR3 has 13 residues. CDR3 amino acids: CASSLTGGNTIYF. CDR3 DNA sequence: TGTGCCAGCAGCCTGACAGGGGGAAACACCATATATTTT.

Here the CDR3 reads CASSGRGGDPYNEQFF. In DNA, the CDR3 is TGCGCCAGCAGCGGGCGAGGAGGGGATCCCTACAATGAGCAGTTCTTC. The chain recombines TRBV5-1 with TRBJ2-1; D perhaps matches TRBD2 (6 bases). Looked up from germline, CDR1 is SGHRS and CDR2 is YFSETQ. The V gene lost 4 bases and the J gene lost 2 bases, with 16 bases spanning the gap. The CDR3 has 16 amino acids. Looking up the rest from reference TRBV5-1 and TRBJ2-1 gives the full variable domain: KAGVTQTPRYLIKTRGQQVTLSCSPISGHRSVSWYQQTPGQGLQFLFEYFSETQRNKGNFPGRFSGRQFSNSRSEMNVSTLELGDSALYLCASSGRGGDPYNEQFFGPGTRLTVL.

The rearrangement links TRBV30 to TRBJ1-2; 11 nucleotides agree with TRBD1. Looked up from germline, CDR1 is GTSNPN and CDR2 is SVGIG (reference sequence). The trim removed 0 bases at V and 6 bases at J, leaving 3 bases unmatched. CDR3 length equals 14 residues. In DNA, the CDR3 is TGTGCCTGGAGTGTGGGGACAGGGGGGAATGGCTACACCTTC. Protein sequence: CAWSVGTGGNGYTF.

J is TRBJ2-7 and V is TRBV15; the match to TRBD2 covers 9 bases. CDR3 length: 16 amino acids. Germline V lookup: CDR1 LNHNV, CDR2 YYDKDF (reference sequence). V dropped 1 base and J dropped 2; count of bases not matched to a gene: 6. The CDR3 bases are TGTGCCACCAGCAGAGCGCGGGGGGGGAGCGCCTACGAGCAGTACTTC. This translates into CATSRARGGSAYEQYF. The whole variable domain, remainder taken from reference TRBV15 and TRBJ2-7, is DAMVIQNPRYQVTQFGKPVTLSCSQTLNHNVMYWYQQKSSQAPKLLFHYYDKDFNNEADTPDNFQSRRPNTSFCFLDIRSPGLGDTAMYLCATSRARGGSAYEQYFGPGTRLTVT.

V and J are TRBV18 and TRBJ2-3; D perhaps matches TRBD2 (6 bases). Per the germline V gene, CDR1 is KGHSH and CDR2 is LQKENI. V lost 2 bases and J 2 bases, leaving 8 bases between the germline ends. The CDR3 length is 14 residues. The CDR3 DNA is TGTGCCAGCTCACCAGCGGGAAACACAGATACGCAGTATTTT. Amino acid sequence: CASSPAGNTDTQYF.

The chain couples TRBV19 to TRBJ1-5, with D possibly TRBD1 on 5 matching bases. V lost 6 bases, J lost 5 bases, and 17 bases lay in between. The germline V gene encodes CDR1 LNHDA and CDR2 SQIVND (reference sequence). This CDR3 has 15 residues. The CDR3 loop is CASRTTHRSDQPQHF. CDR3 in DNA: TGTGCCAGTAGAACGACACACAGGTCAGATCAGCCCCAGCATTTT.

V gene TRBV20-1 combines with J gene TRBJ2-3; no firm D call. The CDR3 is 10 amino acids. Germline CDR1 and CDR2: DFQATT and SNEGSKA (reference sequence). Trimming shortened V by 7 bases and J by 7 bases, and 9 bases separated the two germline ends. The CDR3 bases are TGCAGTGTCCACCACAATACGCAGTATTTT. Translation gives CSVHHNTQYF.

This rearrangement joins TRBV29-1 to TRBJ2-7; D perhaps matches TRBD1 (6 bases). V lost 6 bases and J 0 bases, leaving 12 bases between the germline ends. Germline values: CDR1 SQVTM, CDR2 ANQGSEA. CDR3 size: 13 residues. Here the CDR3 reads CSVYTGNSYEQYF. Here the CDR3 DNA reads TGCAGCGTGTATACAGGGAACTCCTACGAGCAGTACTTC.

V is TRBV6-1 and J is TRBJ1-2; 7 bases match TRBD1. The V gene's germline CDR1 is MNHNS and CDR2 SASEGT. CDR3 length equals 14 residues. Unmatched junction bases numbered 12, after V lost 6 bases and J lost 8 bases. CDR3 in amino acids: CASRSGPTGRGYTF. The CDR3 bases are TGTGCCAGCAGGTCGGGACCGACAGGGCGCGGCTACACCTTC.

V and J are TRBV15 and TRBJ1-1; D is unclear. Germline assignment: CDR1 LNHNV and CDR2 YYDKDF (reference sequence). The CDR3 spans 15 residues. V was cut by 5 bases and J by 3 bases, with 16 bases left in between. CDR3 sequence reads: CATSPDPREHTEAFF. The CDR3 bases are TGTGCCACCAGCCCAGATCCACGGGAGCACACTGAAGCTTTCTTT.

This chain joins TRBV7-9 and TRBJ2-5; D call uncertain. This CDR3 spans 14 amino acids. Germline V lookup: CDR1 SEHNR, CDR2 FQNEAQ (reference sequence). Trimming shortened V by 5 bases and J by 2 bases, and 12 bases separated the two germline ends. The CDR3 reads CASSPLGQQETQYF. CDR3 sequence (DNA): TGTGCCAGCAGCCCCCTAGGCCAGCAAGAGACCCAGTACTTC. Full variable domain (rest looked up from reference TRBV7-9 and TRBJ2-5): DTGVSQNPRHKITKRGQNVTFRCDPISEHNRLYWYRQTLGQGPEFLTYFQNEAQLEKSRLLSDRFSAERPKGSFSTLEIQRTEQGDSAMYLCASSPLGQQETQYFGPGTRLLVL.

The rearrangement uses TRBV5-1 and TRBJ1-1; D uncertain. The V gene lost 3 bases and the J gene lost 6 bases, with 15 bases spanning the gap. The CDR3 consists of 14 residues. CDR1 is SGHRS and CDR2 is YFSETQ in the germline V gene. CDR3: CASSSGLSAPEAFF. DNA of the CDR3: TGCGCCAGCAGCTCCGGACTGTCGGCGCCTGAAGCTTTCTTT.

The chain couples TRBV6-4 to TRBJ2-7; D possibly corresponds to TRBD2 (6 bases). This CDR3 is 15 amino acids long. Germline V lookup: CDR1 MRHNA, CDR2 SNTAGT. V shed 5 bases and J shed 2 bases, with 16 bases lying between them. The CDR3 region is CASSPHGGPTYEQYF. The CDR3 DNA reads TGTGCCAGCAGTCCGCACGGGGGTCCCACCTACGAGCAGTACTTC.

This chain uses TRBV5-1 with TRBJ2-6; 10 bases are shared with TRBD1. CDR3 length: 17 residues. Germline-derived CDR1 and CDR2 are SGHRS and YFSETQ. V shed 4 bases and J 4 bases; nucleotides not matched to a gene: 8. The CDR3 DNA reads TGCGCCAGCAGCCGGGACAGGGGCCCGGGAGGGGCCAACGTCCTGACTTTC. Protein product: CASSRDRGPGGANVLTF.

The chain combines TRBV2 with TRBJ1-5; D might be TRBD1 (5 bases). V lost 9 bases and J 5 bases, leaving 14 bases between the germline ends. Germline V gene lookup returns CDR1 SNHLY and CDR2 FYNNEI. The CDR3 covers 13 residues. CDR3 in amino acids: CASDTGAYQPQHF. The CDR3 DNA reads TGTGCCAGTGATACAGGAGCCTATCAGCCCCAGCATTTT.

The chain links TRBV2 to TRBJ1-1; 7 bases line up with TRBD1. Germline values: CDR1 SNHLY, CDR2 FYNNEI. The CDR3 is made up of 16 amino acids. V lost 6 bases, J lost 0 bases, and 10 bases stayed unmatched. Here the CDR3 DNA reads TGTGCCAGCAGGCCCGGGACAGCGCTAATGAACACTGAAGCTTTCTTT. Protein sequence: CASRPGTALMNTEAFF.

This chain links TRBV5-6 with TRBJ1-5; the D is unclear. Looked up from germline, CDR1 is SGHDT and CDR2 is YYEEEE. The V and J ends lost 0 bases and 0 bases respectively, with 7 bases between them. This CDR3 contains 15 residues. The CDR3 reads CASSLGGYSNQPQHF. The CDR3 coding sequence is TGTGCCAGCAGCTTGGGAGGTTATAGCAATCAGCCCCAGCATTTT.

The rearrangement links TRBV2 to TRBJ1-1, with a weak D call TRBD1 (6 bases). Trimming took 4 bases from V and 1 from J, leaving 10 bases between them. Germline loops: CDR1 SNHLY, CDR2 FYNNEI. This CDR3 has 14 residues. The DNA for the CDR3 is TGTGCCAGCAGTGTAACGGACAGGAACACTGAAGCTTTCTTT. It specifies CASSVTDRNTEAFF.

V gene TRBV25-1 combines with J gene TRBJ1-1; 11 nucleotides align to TRBD1. This CDR3 spans 15 amino acids. Germline V gene data show CDR1 as MGHDK and CDR2 as SYGVNS. With V trimmed by 4 bases and J by 4 bases, 5 bases remained unmatched. The CDR3 DNA reads as TGTGCCAGCAGTGTCGCCGGGACAGGGGGCACTGAAGCTTTCTTT. Translating gives CASSVAGTGGTEAFF.

The chain links TRBV7-6 to TRBJ1-2; D call uncertain. Germline CDR1 SGHVS, CDR2 FNYEAQ. V was cut by 4 bases and J by 7 bases, with 13 bases left in between. This CDR3 is built from 13 residues. CDR3 residues: CASSSSGTLGYTF. The CDR3 coding sequence is TGTGCCAGCAGCTCATCGGGAACACTTGGCTACACCTTC. The variable domain in full, completed from reference TRBV7-6 and TRBJ1-2, reads GAGVSQSPRYKVTKRGQDVALRCDPISGHVSLYWYRQALGQGPEFLTYFNYEAQQDKSGLPNDRFSAERPEGSISTLTIQRTEQRDSAMYRCASSSSGTLGYTFGSGTRLTVV.

The V call is TRBV29-1, the J call TRBJ1-1; 9 bases map to TRBD1. The CDR3 runs to 11 residues. V gave up 6 bases and J gave up 5 bases; unmatched junction bases: 1. CDR1 SQVTM and CDR2 ANQGSEA come from the germline V gene. In DNA form, the CDR3 reads TGCAGCGTGACAGGGGGGACTGAAGCTTTCTTT. Its translation is CSVTGGTEAFF.

The V and J genes are TRBV27 and TRBJ2-3, with 8 bases matching TRBD2. Germline V gene lookup returns CDR1 MNHEY and CDR2 SMNVEV (reference sequence). This CDR3 contains 17 residues. With 2 bases clipped from V and 3 bases from J, the junction kept 10 bases outside the gene matches. The CDR3 DNA is TGTGCCAGCAGTTTACCCACCGGGACTAGTCGTACAGATACGCAGTATTTT. Residues: CASSLPTGTSRTDTQYF.